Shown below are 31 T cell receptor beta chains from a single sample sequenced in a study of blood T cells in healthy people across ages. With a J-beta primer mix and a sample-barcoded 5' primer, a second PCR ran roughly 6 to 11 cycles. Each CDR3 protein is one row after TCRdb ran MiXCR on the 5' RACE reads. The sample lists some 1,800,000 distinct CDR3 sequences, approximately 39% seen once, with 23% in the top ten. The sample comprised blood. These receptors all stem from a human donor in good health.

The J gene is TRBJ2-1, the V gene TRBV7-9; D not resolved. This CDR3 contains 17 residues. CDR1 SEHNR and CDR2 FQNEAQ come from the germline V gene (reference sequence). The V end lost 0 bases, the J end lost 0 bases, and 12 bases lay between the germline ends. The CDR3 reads CASSLAFTAGSYNEQFF. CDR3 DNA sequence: TGTGCCAGCAGCTTAGCGTTTACGGCAGGCTCCTACAATGAGCAGTTCTTC. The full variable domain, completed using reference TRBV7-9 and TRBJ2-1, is DTGVSQNPRHKITKRGQNVTFRCDPISEHNRLYWYRQTLGQGPEFLTYFQNEAQLEKSRLLSDRFSAERPKGSFSTLEIQRTEQGDSAMYLCASSLAFTAGSYNEQFFGPGTRLTVL.

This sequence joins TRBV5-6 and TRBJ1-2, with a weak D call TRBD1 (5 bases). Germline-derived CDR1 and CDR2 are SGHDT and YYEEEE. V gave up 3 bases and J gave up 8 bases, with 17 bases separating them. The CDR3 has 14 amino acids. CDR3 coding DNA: TGTGCCAGCAGCTCGGGGACGGCCTTCGGGGGCTACACCTTC. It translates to CASSSGTAFGGYTF.

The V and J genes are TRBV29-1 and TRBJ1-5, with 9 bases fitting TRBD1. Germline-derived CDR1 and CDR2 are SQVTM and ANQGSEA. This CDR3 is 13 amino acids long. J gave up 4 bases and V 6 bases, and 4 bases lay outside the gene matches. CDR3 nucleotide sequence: TGCAGCGTACAACAGGGGGCGAATCAGCCCCAGCATTTT. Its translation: CSVQQGANQPQHF.

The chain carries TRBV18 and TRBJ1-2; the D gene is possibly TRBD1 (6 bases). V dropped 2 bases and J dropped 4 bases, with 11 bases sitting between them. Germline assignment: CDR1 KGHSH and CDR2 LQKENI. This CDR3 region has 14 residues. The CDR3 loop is CASSPDRTPYGYTF. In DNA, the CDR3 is TGTGCCAGCTCACCAGACAGGACCCCCTATGGCTACACCTTC.

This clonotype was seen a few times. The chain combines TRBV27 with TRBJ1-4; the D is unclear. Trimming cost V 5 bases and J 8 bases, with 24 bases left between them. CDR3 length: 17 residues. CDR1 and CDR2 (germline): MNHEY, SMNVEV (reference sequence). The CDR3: CASSPSLERTSREKLFF. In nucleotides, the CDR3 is TGTGCCAGCAGTCCCTCCCTTGAACGGACCTCTAGAGAAAAACTGTTTTTT.

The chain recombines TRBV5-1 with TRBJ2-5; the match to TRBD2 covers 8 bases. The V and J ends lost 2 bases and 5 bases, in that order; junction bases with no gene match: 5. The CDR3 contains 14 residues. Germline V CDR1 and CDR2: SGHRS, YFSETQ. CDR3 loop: CASSFISGEETQYF. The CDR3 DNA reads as TGCGCCAGCAGCTTCATTAGCGGGGAGGAGACCCAGTACTTC.

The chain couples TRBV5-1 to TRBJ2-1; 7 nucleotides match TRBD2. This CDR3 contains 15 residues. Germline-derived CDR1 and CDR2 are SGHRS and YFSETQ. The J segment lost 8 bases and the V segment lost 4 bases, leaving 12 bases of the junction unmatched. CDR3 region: CASSRAGTMGDEQFF. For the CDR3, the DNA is TGCGCCAGCAGCCGTGCCGGGACTATGGGCGATGAGCAGTTCTTC.

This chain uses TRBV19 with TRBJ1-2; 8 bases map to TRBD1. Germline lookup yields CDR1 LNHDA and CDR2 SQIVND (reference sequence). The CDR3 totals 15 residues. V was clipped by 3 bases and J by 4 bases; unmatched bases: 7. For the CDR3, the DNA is TGTGCCAGTAGTATCTCGGCAGGGGGCTTCTATGGCTACACCTTC. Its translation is CASSISAGGFYGYTF.

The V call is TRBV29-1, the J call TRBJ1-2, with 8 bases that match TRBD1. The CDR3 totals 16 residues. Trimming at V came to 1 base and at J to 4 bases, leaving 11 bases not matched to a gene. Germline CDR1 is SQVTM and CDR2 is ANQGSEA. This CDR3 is CSVEVPGQANLYGYTF. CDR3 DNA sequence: TGCAGCGTTGAAGTGCCGGGACAGGCCAACCTCTATGGCTACACCTTC.

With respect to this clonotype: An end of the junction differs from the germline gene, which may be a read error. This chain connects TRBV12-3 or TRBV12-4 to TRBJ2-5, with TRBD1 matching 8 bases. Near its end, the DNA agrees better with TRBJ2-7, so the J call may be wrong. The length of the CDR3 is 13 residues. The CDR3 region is CANSIGQGYEQYF. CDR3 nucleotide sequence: TGTGCCAACAGTATCGGACAGGGCTACGAGCAGTACTTC.

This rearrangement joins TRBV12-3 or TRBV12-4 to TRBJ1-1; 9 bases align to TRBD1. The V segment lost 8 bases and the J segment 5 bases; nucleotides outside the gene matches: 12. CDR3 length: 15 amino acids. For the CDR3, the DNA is TGTGCCAGCCGACCCGGGACAGGGATGTATACTGAAGCTTTCTTT. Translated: CASRPGTGMYTEAFF.

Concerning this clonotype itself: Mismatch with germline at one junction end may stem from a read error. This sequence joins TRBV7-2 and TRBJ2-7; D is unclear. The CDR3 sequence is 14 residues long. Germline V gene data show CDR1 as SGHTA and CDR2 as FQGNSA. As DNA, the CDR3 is TGTGCCGGCAGCTTTGATGGCGGCTCCTACGAGCAGTACTTC. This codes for CAGSFDGGSYEQYF.

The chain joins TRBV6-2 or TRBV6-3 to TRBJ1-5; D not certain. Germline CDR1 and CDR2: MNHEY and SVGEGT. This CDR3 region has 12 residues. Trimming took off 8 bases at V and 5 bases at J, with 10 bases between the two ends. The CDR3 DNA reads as TGTGCCAGCCGACCGGAGGATCAGCCCCAGCATTTT. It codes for CASRPEDQPQHF.

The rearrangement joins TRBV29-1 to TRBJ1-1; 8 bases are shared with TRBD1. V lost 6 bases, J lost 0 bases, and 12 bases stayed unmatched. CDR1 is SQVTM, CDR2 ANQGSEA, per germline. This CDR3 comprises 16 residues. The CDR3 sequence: CSVGTWTGTMNTEAFF. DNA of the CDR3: TGCAGCGTCGGGACCTGGACAGGGACTATGAACACTGAAGCTTTCTTT.

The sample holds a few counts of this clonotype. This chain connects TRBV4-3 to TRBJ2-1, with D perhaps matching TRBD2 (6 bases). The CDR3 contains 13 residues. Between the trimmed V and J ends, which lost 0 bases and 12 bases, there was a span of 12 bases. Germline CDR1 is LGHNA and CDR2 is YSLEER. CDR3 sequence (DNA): TGCGCCAGCAGCCAAGATAGGAGGGCCTGGCAGTTCTTC. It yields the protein CASSQDRRAWQFF.

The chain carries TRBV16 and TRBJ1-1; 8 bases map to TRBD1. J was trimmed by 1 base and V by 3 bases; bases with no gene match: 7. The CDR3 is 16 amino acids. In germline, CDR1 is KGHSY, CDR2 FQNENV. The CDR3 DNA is TGTGCCAGCAGCCACTCAGACAGGGGACCGAACACTGAAGCTTTCTTT. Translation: CASSHSDRGPNTEAFF.

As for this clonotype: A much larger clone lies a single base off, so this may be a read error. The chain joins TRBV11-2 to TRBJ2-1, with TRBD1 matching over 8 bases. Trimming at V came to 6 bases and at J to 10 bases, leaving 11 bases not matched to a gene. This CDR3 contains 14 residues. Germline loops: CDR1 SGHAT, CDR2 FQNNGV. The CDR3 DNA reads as TGTGCCAGCAGTCCGACAGGGGAAGACAGAGAGCAGTTCTTC. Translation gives CASSPTGEDREQFF.

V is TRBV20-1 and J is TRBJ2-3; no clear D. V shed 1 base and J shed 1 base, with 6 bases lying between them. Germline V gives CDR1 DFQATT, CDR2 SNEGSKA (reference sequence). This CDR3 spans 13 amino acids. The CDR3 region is CSARGIGTDTQYF. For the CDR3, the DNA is TGCAGTGCTAGAGGTATCGGCACAGATACGCAGTATTTT.

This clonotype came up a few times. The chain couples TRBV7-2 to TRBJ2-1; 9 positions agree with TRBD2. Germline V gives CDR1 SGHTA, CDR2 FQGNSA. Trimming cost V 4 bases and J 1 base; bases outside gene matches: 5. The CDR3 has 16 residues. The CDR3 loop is CASSSSGVGSYNEQFF. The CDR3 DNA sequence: TGTGCCAGCAGCTCTAGCGGGGTGGGGTCCTACAATGAGCAGTTCTTC.

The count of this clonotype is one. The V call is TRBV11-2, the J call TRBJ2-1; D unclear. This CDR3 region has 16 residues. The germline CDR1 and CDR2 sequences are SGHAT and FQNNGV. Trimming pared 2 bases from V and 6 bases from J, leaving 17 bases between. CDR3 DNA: TGTGCCAGCAGCTTAACTTTGCTTGGGGTCGCCAATGAGCAGTTCTTC. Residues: CASSLTLLGVANEQFF. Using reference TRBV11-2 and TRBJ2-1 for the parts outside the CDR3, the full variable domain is EAGVAQSPRYKIIEKRQSVAFWCNPISGHATLYWYQQILGQGPKLLIQFQNNGVVDDSQLPKDRFSAERLKGVDSTLKIQPAKLEDSAVYLCASSLTLLGVANEQFFGPGTRLTVL.

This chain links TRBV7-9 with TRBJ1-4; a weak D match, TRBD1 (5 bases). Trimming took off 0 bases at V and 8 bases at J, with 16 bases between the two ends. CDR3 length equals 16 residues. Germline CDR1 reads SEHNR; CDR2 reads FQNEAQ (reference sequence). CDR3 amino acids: CASSLAPGGVKEKLFF. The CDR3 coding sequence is TGTGCCAGCAGCTTAGCCCCGGGAGGGGTGAAAGAAAAACTGTTTTTT.

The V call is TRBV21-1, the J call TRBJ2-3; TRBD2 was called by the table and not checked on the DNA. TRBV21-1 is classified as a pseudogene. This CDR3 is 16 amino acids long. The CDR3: CASSKRTSDNVDTQYF. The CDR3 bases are TGTGCCAGCAGCAAAAGGACTAGCGATAACGTGGATACGCAGTATTTT.

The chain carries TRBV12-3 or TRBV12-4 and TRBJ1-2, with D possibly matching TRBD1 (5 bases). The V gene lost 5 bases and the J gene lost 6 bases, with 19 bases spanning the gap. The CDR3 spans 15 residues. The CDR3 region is CASSRDFGRGDGYTF. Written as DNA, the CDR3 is TGTGCCAGCAGTCGCGACTTTGGTAGGGGCGATGGCTACACCTTC.

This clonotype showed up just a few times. CDR3 DNA: TGTGCCAGCAGTTTCGGACTAGCGGGGAATACAGATACGCAGTATTTT. It is translated as CASSFGLAGNTDTQYF. The V gene is TRBV6-2 or TRBV6-3, the J gene TRBJ2-3, with 12 bases identical to TRBD2. The germline V gene encodes CDR1 MNHEY and CDR2 SVGEGT. CDR3 length: 16 residues. The ends lost 4 bases at V and 3 bases at J; junction bases unmatched: 5.

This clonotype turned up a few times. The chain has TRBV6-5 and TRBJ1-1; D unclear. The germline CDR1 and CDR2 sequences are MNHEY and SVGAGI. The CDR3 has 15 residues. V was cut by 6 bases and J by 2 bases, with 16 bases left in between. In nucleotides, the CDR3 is TGTGCCAGCAGCTTAACTAGGCGGTCCAACACTGAAGCTTTCTTT. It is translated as CASSLTRRSNTEAFF.

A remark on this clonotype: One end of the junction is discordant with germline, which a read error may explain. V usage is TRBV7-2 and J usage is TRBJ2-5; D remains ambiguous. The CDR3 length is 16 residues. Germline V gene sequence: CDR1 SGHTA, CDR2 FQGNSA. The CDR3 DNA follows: TGTGCCAGCAGCCCCAACTACGCTAGATACCAAGAGGCCCAGTACTTC. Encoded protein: CASSPNYARYQEAQYF.

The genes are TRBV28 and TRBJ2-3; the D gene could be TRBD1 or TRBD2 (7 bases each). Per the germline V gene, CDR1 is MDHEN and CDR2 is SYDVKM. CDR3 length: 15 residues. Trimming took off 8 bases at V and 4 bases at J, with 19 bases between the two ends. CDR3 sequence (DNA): TGTGCCAGCGGGGGGGGGACAGTAAACTCAGATACGCAGTATTTT. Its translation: CASGGGTVNSDTQYF.

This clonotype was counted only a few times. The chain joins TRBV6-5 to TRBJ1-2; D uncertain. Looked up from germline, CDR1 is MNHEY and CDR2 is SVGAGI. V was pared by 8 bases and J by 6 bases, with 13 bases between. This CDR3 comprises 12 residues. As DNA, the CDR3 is TGTGCCAGCCGCCGGACCACTGATGGCTACACCTTC. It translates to CASRRTTDGYTF.

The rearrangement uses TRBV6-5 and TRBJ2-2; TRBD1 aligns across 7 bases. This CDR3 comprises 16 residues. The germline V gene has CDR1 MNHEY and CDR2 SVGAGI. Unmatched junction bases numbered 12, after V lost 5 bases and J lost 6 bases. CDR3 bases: TGTGCCAGCAGTCCTCCGACAGGGAGTTCTCCCGGGGAGCTGTTTTTT. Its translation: CASSPPTGSSPGELFF.

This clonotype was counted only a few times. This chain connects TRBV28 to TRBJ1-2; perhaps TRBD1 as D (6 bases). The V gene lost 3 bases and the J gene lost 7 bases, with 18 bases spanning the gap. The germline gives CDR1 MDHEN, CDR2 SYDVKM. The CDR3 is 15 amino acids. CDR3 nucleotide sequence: TGTGCCAGCAGTTTGGGTGGCGGGGGGCATTTTGGCTACACCTTC. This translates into CASSLGGGGHFGYTF.

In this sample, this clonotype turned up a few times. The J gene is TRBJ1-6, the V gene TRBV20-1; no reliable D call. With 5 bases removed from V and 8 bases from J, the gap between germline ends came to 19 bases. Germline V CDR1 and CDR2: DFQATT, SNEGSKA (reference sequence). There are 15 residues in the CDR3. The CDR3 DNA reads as TGCAGTGCTCTGTCGGCAGGCCAACTTTATTCACCCCTCCACTTT. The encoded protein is CSALSAGQLYSPLHF.